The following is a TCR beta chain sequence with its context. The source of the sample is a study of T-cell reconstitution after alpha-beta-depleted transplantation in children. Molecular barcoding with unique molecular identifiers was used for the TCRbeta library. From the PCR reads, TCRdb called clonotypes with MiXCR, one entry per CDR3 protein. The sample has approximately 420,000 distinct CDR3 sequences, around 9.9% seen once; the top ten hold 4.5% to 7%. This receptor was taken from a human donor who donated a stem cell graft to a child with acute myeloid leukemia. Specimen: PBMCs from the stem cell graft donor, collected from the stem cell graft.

The CDR3 DNA follows: TGTGCCAGCAGCCGGACCACCGGGACAACTTCTGAAGCTTTCTTT. Residues: CASSRTTGTTSEAFF. The chain links TRBV12-3 or TRBV12-4 to TRBJ1-1, with D perhaps TRBD1 (6 bases). Between the trimmed V and J ends, which lost 6 bases and 6 bases, there was a span of 20 bases. The CDR3 is 15 amino acids.